Below, 24 T cell receptor beta chains from the same sample are listed, as sequenced in a study of blood T cell repertoires in COVID-19 (dated by TCRdb to about 2020). The method was the immunoSEQ multiplex PCR assay. In TCRdb, the immuneACCESS table is reduced to in-frame sequences with V and J assigned. These tables do not hold every clone; where another copy was compared, an unresolved V gene accounts for under half, and the others remain unexplained. The sample table records 250,000 to 350,000 clones; approximately 83% of these occur just once. The top ten hold about 1.9% of the sample. Sample: peripheral blood. The receptors derive from a woman aged 25-40 years who had recovered from COVID-19.

The rearrangement uses TRBV2 and TRBJ2-5; a possible D gene is TRBD2 (5 bases). V was clipped by 4 bases and J by 1 base, with 13 bases between them. Per the germline V gene, CDR1 is SNHLY and CDR2 is FYNNEI. The CDR3 covers 15 residues. The CDR3 here is CASSGREKLQETQYF. The CDR3 DNA is TGTGCCAGCAGTGGAAGGGAGAAGCTCCAAGAGACCCAGTACTTC. The entire variable domain, with the rest obtained from reference TRBV2 and TRBJ2-5, is as follows: EPEVTQTPSHQVTQMGQEVILRCVPISNHLYFYWYRQILGQKVEFLVSFYNNEISEKSEIFDDQFSVERPDGSNFTLKIRSTKLEDSAMYFCASSGREKLQETQYFGPGTRLLVL.

V usage is TRBV10-3 and J usage is TRBJ2-5, with a possible D match to TRBD1 (6 bases). With 3 bases removed from V and 1 base from J, the gap between germline ends came to 9 bases. The CDR3 is 14 amino acids. Germline loops: CDR1 ENHRY, CDR2 SYGVKD. CDR3 sequence (DNA): TGTGCCATCAGTGATATCAGGGGCCAAGAGACCCAGTACTTC. It encodes CAISDIRGQETQYF.

The chain has TRBV7-8 and TRBJ2-1, with 12 positions matching TRBD2. V shed 1 base and J 0 bases; nucleotides not matched to a gene: 7. The V gene's germline CDR1 is SGHVS and CDR2 FQNEAQ. The CDR3 runs to 19 residues. CDR3 in amino acids: CASSLGASGGAVSYNEQFF. The CDR3 DNA sequence: TGTGCCAGCAGCTTAGGGGCTAGCGGGGGGGCAGTCTCCTACAATGAGCAGTTCTTC.

V is TRBV18 and J is TRBJ2-5; tentative D call: TRBD1 (6 bases). The V end lost 0 bases, the J end lost 2 bases, and 16 bases lay between the germline ends. Germline CDR1 reads KGHSH; CDR2 reads LQKENI. The CDR3 loop spans 17 amino acids. CDR3 sequence (DNA): TGTGCCAGCTCACCACCAAGGAACCAGGGGAGTCAAGAGACCCAGTACTTC. Amino acid sequence: CASSPPRNQGSQETQYF. The full variable domain, rest sourced from reference TRBV18 and TRBJ2-5, is NAGVMQNPRHLVRRRGQEARLRCSPMKGHSHVYWYRQLPEEGLKFMVYLQKENIIDESGMPKERFSAEFPKEGPSILRIQQVVRGDSAAYFCASSPPRNQGSQETQYFGPGTRLLVL.

The rearrangement joins TRBV19 to TRBJ1-2; 7 bases align to TRBD1. The J segment lost 2 bases and the V segment lost 4 bases, leaving 7 bases of the junction unmatched. There are 15 residues in the CDR3. Germline loops: CDR1 LNHDA, CDR2 SQIVND (reference sequence). CDR3 loop: CASSTMGQLNYGYTF. Here the CDR3 DNA reads TGTGCCAGTAGTACAATGGGACAGTTAAACTATGGCTACACCTTC.

This chain links TRBV30 with TRBJ1-2, with 7 bases lining up with TRBD1. Germline V gene sequence: CDR1 GTSNPN, CDR2 SVGIG (reference sequence). The CDR3 has 15 residues. V shed 5 bases, J shed 6 bases, and the junction held 15 bases outside the gene matches. CDR3: CAWLDRVRGLDGYTF. The CDR3 DNA reads TGTGCCTGGCTCGACAGGGTTAGGGGGCTAGATGGCTACACCTTC.

The chain uses TRBV11-2 and TRBJ2-3; 15 bases agree with TRBD2. CDR1 and CDR2 (germline): SGHAT, FQNNGV. The V segment lost 0 bases and the J segment 3 bases; nucleotides outside the gene matches: 1. This CDR3 has 17 amino acids. CDR3 in DNA: TGTGCCAGCAGCTTAGAGGGACTAGCGGGGGGAACAGATACGCAGTATTTT. Protein sequence: CASSLEGLAGGTDTQYF.

This rearrangement joins TRBV6-5 to TRBJ2-7; possible D gene TRBD1, 6 bases. Trimming took 6 bases from V and 3 from J, leaving 9 bases between them. The CDR3 sequence is 12 residues long. Per germline, CDR1 MNHEY and CDR2 SVGAGI. The CDR3 is CASSRGSYEQYF. The CDR3 bases are TGTGCCAGCAGCAGGGGAAGCTACGAGCAGTACTTC.

This clone was observed once. V is TRBV27 and J is TRBJ2-1; 8 nucleotides agree with TRBD1. The CDR3 length is 16 residues. Germline V lookup: CDR1 MNHEY, CDR2 SMNVEV (reference sequence). J lost 9 bases, V lost 2 bases, and 12 bases had no gene match. The CDR3 DNA reads as TGTGCCAGCAGTTTAGAAGCCCCTGGACAGGGTGGTGAGCAGTTCTTC. This sequence encodes CASSLEAPGQGGEQFF.

The chain is built from TRBV19 and TRBJ1-5; D might be TRBD1 (6 bases). This CDR3 is 14 amino acids long. Germline V gene sequence: CDR1 LNHDA, CDR2 SQIVND (reference sequence). V lost 6 bases to trimming and J lost 6 bases, with 15 bases between them. The CDR3 DNA reads TGTGCCAGTAGGCCCACAGGGTCAAGTCAGCCCCAGCATTTT. Translated, it gives CASRPTGSSQPQHF.

This rearrangement joins TRBV6-5 to TRBJ2-3, with 8 bases fitting TRBD2. V lost 8 bases to trimming and J lost 3 bases; unmatched junction nucleotides: 7. This CDR3 is 14 amino acids long. CDR1 MNHEY and CDR2 SVGAGI come from the germline V gene. The CDR3 DNA is TGTGCCAGCTCCCCAAGCGGGGGTACAGATACGCAGTATTTT. It is translated as CASSPSGGTDTQYF.

Only one count was recorded for this clone. The V gene is TRBV18, the J gene TRBJ2-7; TRBD1 agrees at 7 bases. CDR1 KGHSH and CDR2 LQKENI come from the germline V gene. The V and J ends lost 6 bases and 2 bases, in that order; junction bases with no gene match: 7. This CDR3 contains 14 residues. The CDR3 DNA reads as TGTGCCAGCTCGCTACCGGGACAGACCTACGAGCAGTACTTC. Translation gives CASSLPGQTYEQYF.

The chain employs TRBV9 and TRBJ2-2; 10 bases align to TRBD2. Unmatched junction bases numbered 1, after V lost 5 bases and J lost 0 bases. Per germline, CDR1 SGDLS and CDR2 YYNGEE. The CDR3 is made up of 15 amino acids. CDR3 DNA sequence: TGTGCCAGCAGTACTAGCGGGACGAACACCGGGGAGCTGTTTTTT. It specifies CASSTSGTNTGELFF.

This chain uses TRBV3-1 (or the pseudogene TRBV3-2) with TRBJ2-2; D ambiguous. Deletions cut 1 base from V and 6 bases from J, with 9 bases between. This CDR3 contains 14 residues. Germline V gene sequence: CDR1 LGHDT, CDR2 YNNKEL (reference sequence). CDR3 loop: CASSQVPRAGELFF. CDR3 nucleotides: TGTGCCAGCAGCCAAGTTCCCCGGGCCGGGGAGCTGTTTTTT.

The chain uses TRBV2 and TRBJ2-3; possibly TRBD2 for D (5 bases). V was shortened by 3 bases and J by 6 bases, with 16 bases between the two germline ends. Germline assignment: CDR1 SNHLY and CDR2 FYNNEI. This CDR3 is 15 amino acids long. The CDR3, as DNA: TGTGCCAGCAGTGATCTTGGCCAAAGAGGGGATACGCAGTATTTT. Protein sequence: CASSDLGQRGDTQYF. Using reference TRBV2 and TRBJ2-3 for the parts outside the CDR3, the full variable domain is EPEVTQTPSHQVTQMGQEVILRCVPISNHLYFYWYRQILGQKVEFLVSFYNNEISEKSEIFDDQFSVERPDGSNFTLKIRSTKLEDSAMYFCASSDLGQRGDTQYFGPGTRLTVL.

V is TRBV11-3 and J is TRBJ2-5; TRBD1 agrees at 7 bases. The junction had 2 bases not matched to a gene; V was cut back by 5 bases and J by 2 bases. Per germline, CDR1 SGHNT and CDR2 YENEEA. CDR3 length: 13 residues. The CDR3 region has the DNA TGTGCCAGCAGCCGGACAGGACAAGAGACCCAGTACTTC. Translation gives CASSRTGQETQYF. Together with reference TRBV11-3 and TRBJ2-5, the CDR3 gives the full variable domain: EAGVVQSPRYKIIEKKQPVAFWCNPISGHNTLYWYLQNLGQGPELLIRYENEEAVDDSQLPKDRFSAERLKGVDSTLKIQPAELGDSAVYLCASSRTGQETQYFGPGTRLLVL.

CDR3 sequence reads: CASSIVTGGRRGELFF. CDR3 nucleotides: TGTGCCAGTAGTATTGTAACGGGAGGGAGACGGGGGGAGCTGTTTTTT. V is TRBV19 and J is TRBJ2-2; 8 bases fit TRBD2. The germline CDR1 and CDR2 sequences are LNHDA and SQIVND (reference sequence). The CDR3 spans 16 residues. The V and J ends lost 3 bases and 8 bases, in that order; junction bases with no gene match: 11.

Turning to this clone: Additional DNA sequences in this sample encode the identical CDR3. This sequence joins TRBV12-3 or TRBV12-4 and TRBJ2-5; the D gene is possibly TRBD1 (6 bases). The CDR3 sequence is 13 residues long. V was trimmed by 6 bases and J by 5 bases, leaving 13 bases between them. This CDR3 is CASSLRGTETQYF. The CDR3 DNA reads TGTGCCAGCAGCCTCAGGGGCACGGAGACCCAGTACTTC.

The rearrangement joins TRBV10-3 to TRBJ2-7; TRBD1 might be the D (5 bases). Germline V gene data show CDR1 as ENHRY and CDR2 as SYGVKD. Trimming pared 8 bases from V and 8 bases from J, leaving 16 bases between. This CDR3 has 12 residues. For the CDR3, the DNA is TGTGCCATCGGCACGGTTAGGGGCCAGCAGTACTTC. It is translated as CAIGTVRGQQYF.

This sequence joins TRBV18 and TRBJ1-4; D is perhaps TRBD1 (5 bases). The germline CDR1 and CDR2 sequences are KGHSH and LQKENI. There are 17 residues in the CDR3. V dropped 8 bases and J dropped 10 bases, with 29 bases sitting between them. The CDR3 DNA reads as TGTGCCAGCCAACCGCAGGGAGCGACGGGGGGGAGAGGAAAACTGTTTTTT. Protein product: CASQPQGATGGRGKLFF.

The chain couples TRBV6-2 or TRBV6-3 to TRBJ2-3; 7 positions match TRBD2. Germline V gene data show CDR1 as MNHEY and CDR2 as SVGEGT. This CDR3 is built from 15 residues. Trimming at V came to 2 bases and at J to 4 bases, leaving 6 bases not matched to a gene. CDR3 region: CASSYVGGRADTQYF. CDR3 DNA: TGTGCCAGCAGTTACGTCGGGGGGAGAGCAGATACGCAGTATTTT.

The chain has TRBV9 and TRBJ2-7, with 8 bases aligning to TRBD1. Germline values: CDR1 SGDLS, CDR2 YYNGEE. This CDR3 comprises 14 residues. Losses at the gene ends were 2 bases for V and 4 bases for J; bases not matched to a gene: 5. The CDR3 region is CASSVQGASYEQYF. The DNA of the CDR3 is TGTGCCAGCAGCGTTCAGGGGGCGTCGTACGAGCAGTACTTC.

The rearrangement uses TRBV12-3 or TRBV12-4 and TRBJ2-5; TRBD2 might be the D (6 bases). The CDR3 covers 13 residues. Trimming took off 8 bases at V and 4 bases at J, with 14 bases between the two ends. The CDR3 region has the DNA TGTGCCAGCTCGTGGGGGAGGTCAGAGACCCAGTACTTC. This encodes CASSWGRSETQYF.

This chain connects TRBV6-5 to TRBJ2-3; 11 bases fit TRBD2. The CDR3 is 12 amino acids. In germline, CDR1 is MNHEY, CDR2 SVGAGI. V shed 6 bases, J shed 8 bases, and the junction held 1 base outside the gene matches. CDR3 sequence: CASRTSGATQYF. CDR3 sequence (DNA): TGTGCCAGCAGGACTAGCGGGGCTACGCAGTATTTT.